The 22 T cell receptor beta chains below were found in one sample sequenced in a study of shared clonotypes between healthy human individuals. Naive CD8 cells lacked CD45RO, underwent positive selection for CCR7 and left out terminally differentiated effector memory CD45RA+ cells. Assay: immunoSEQ multiplex PCR; the TCRdb copy retains only in-frame clones and omits some. The sample carries roughly 810,000 clones, around 96% recorded once. The specimen was naive CD8+ T cells sorted from blood. The receptors were sampled from a man aged 25 to 40 in good health.

The CDR3 region has the DNA TGTGCCAGCCGGAATCCTCTCGGGGGATCGTTCACAGATACGCAGTATTTT. Encoded protein: CASRNPLGGSFTDTQYF. The chain couples TRBV7-9 to TRBJ2-3, with D possibly TRBD2 on 6 matching bases. The CDR3 is made up of 17 amino acids. Germline V gene lookup returns CDR1 SEHNR and CDR2 FQNEAQ (reference sequence). Trimming took off 8 bases at V and 2 bases at J, with 23 bases between the two ends.

The chain links TRBV7-2 to TRBJ2-7; 11 bases line up with TRBD2. CDR3 size: 17 residues. J lost 7 bases, V lost 5 bases, and 16 bases had no gene match. Per germline, CDR1 SGHTA and CDR2 FQGNSA. In nucleotides, the CDR3 is TGTGCCAGCAGCACCCCTGTCCGGCTAGCGGGAGGAAATGAGCAGTACTTC. This codes for CASSTPVRLAGGNEQYF.

The chain carries TRBV4-1 and TRBJ2-7; 10 bases are shared with TRBD2. V shed 0 bases and J 5 bases; nucleotides not matched to a gene: 10. Germline lookup yields CDR1 MGHRA and CDR2 YSYEKL. This CDR3 has 17 amino acids. Here the CDR3 DNA reads TGCGCCAGCAGCCAAGATCCAGCTAGCGGGAGTTTGGACGAGCAGTACTTC. Its protein is CASSQDPASGSLDEQYF.

This chain connects TRBV5-5 to TRBJ2-7, with a possible D match to TRBD1 (6 bases). Trimming removed 1 base from V and 1 base from J, with 12 bases in between. The CDR3 totals 15 residues. Germline CDR1 and CDR2: SGHKS and YYEKEE (reference sequence). CDR3 sequence: CASSLSPRGSYEQYF. The CDR3 DNA reads as TGTGCCAGCAGCTTGTCGCCCAGGGGTTCCTACGAGCAGTACTTC.

The genes are TRBV27 and TRBJ2-2, with a tentative D call TRBD1 (5 bases). Germline V lookup: CDR1 MNHEY, CDR2 SMNVEV (reference sequence). The length of the CDR3 is 14 residues. V was trimmed by 10 bases and J by 0 bases, leaving 12 bases between them. DNA of the CDR3: TGTGCCATACAAGACAGACCGAACACCGGGGAGCTGTTTTTT. Translated: CAIQDRPNTGELFF.

The chain has TRBV9 and TRBJ2-4; D is uncertain. Trimming removed 3 bases at V and 7 bases at J, with 8 bases between. The CDR3 length is 12 residues. Per the germline V gene, CDR1 is SGDLS and CDR2 is YYNGEE. This chain's CDR3 is CASSASENIQYF. The CDR3 coding sequence is TGTGCCAGCAGCGCCTCCGAGAACATTCAGTACTTC.

In this sample, this clone turned up once. This chain joins TRBV4-3 and TRBJ2-3; D may match TRBD1 or TRBD2 (6 bases each). This CDR3 has 16 residues. V was shortened by 4 bases and J by 2 bases, with 16 bases between the two germline ends. Per the germline V gene, CDR1 is LGHNA and CDR2 is YSLEER. CDR3 in DNA: TGCGCCAGCAGCCCGGGATTAAGGGGGGCCACAGATACGCAGTATTTT. It is translated as CASSPGLRGATDTQYF.

V and J are TRBV4-1 and TRBJ1-2, with TRBD1 matching over 8 bases. Trimming at V came to 1 base and at J to 4 bases, leaving 5 bases not matched to a gene. CDR3 size: 15 residues. The V gene's germline CDR1 is MGHRA and CDR2 YSYEKL. The CDR3 reads CASSQVRGLSYGYTF. In nucleotides, the CDR3 is TGCGCCAGCAGCCAAGTCAGGGGGCTTAGCTATGGCTACACCTTC.

The V gene is TRBV14, the J gene TRBJ2-3, with a tentative D call TRBD1 (6 bases). V dropped 0 bases and J dropped 2 bases, with 18 bases sitting between them. This CDR3 region has 18 residues. Germline V gene data show CDR1 as SGHDN and CDR2 as FVKESK. The CDR3 region is CASSQDIIRGAYTDTQYF. CDR3 nucleotides: TGTGCCAGCAGCCAAGATATCATCAGGGGCGCATACACAGATACGCAGTATTTT.

J is TRBJ1-3 and V is TRBV7-9, with D possibly TRBD1 on 5 matching bases. V was clipped by 5 bases and J by 3 bases, with 5 bases between them. From germline, CDR1 is SEHNR and CDR2 FQNEAQ (reference sequence). The CDR3 is 12 amino acids. DNA for the CDR3: TGTGCCAGCAGCCAGGGTGGAAACACCATATATTTT. Its protein is CASSQGGNTIYF.

This clone appeared a single time. The CDR3 here is CASSPPIMVSPANHEQYF. The CDR3 nucleotides are TGTGCCAGCTCACCACCGATAATGGTTAGTCCCGCAAACCACGAGCAGTACTTC. This chain links TRBV18 with TRBJ2-7; no definite D call. Trimming took 0 bases from V and 5 from J, leaving 23 bases between them. In germline, CDR1 is KGHSH, CDR2 LQKENI. The CDR3 contains 18 residues.

The rearrangement joins TRBV4-2 to TRBJ1-5, with D hard to call. The CDR3 is made up of 15 amino acids. Trimming stripped 0 bases from V and 1 base from J, with 7 bases between. Germline CDR1 and CDR2: LGHNA and YNFKEQ. CDR3 loop: CASSQDRGSNQPQHF. In DNA, the CDR3 is TGTGCCAGCAGCCAAGATCGAGGAAGCAATCAGCCCCAGCATTTT.

This clone was detected only a few times. This chain joins TRBV5-1 and TRBJ2-5, with D unresolved. Trimming stripped 0 bases from V and 5 bases from J, with 14 bases between. Germline V gives CDR1 SGHRS, CDR2 YFSETQ. CDR3 length: 15 residues. The CDR3 nucleotides are TGCGCCAGCAGCTTGGATCAGAGCGCATGGGAGACCCAGTACTTC. Protein: CASSLDQSAWETQYF.

This chain links TRBV28 with TRBJ2-1; no clear D. The CDR3 runs 15 residues. V was cut by 2 bases and J by 7 bases, with 15 bases left in between. Germline values: CDR1 MDHEN, CDR2 SYDVKM. The DNA of the CDR3 is TGTGCCAGCAGTTTACCCCCCAGGTTTAGGAATGAGCAGTTCTTC. Translating it yields CASSLPPRFRNEQFF.

The rearrangement uses TRBV7-6 and TRBJ2-3, with TRBD2 matching over 9 bases. The CDR3 loop spans 14 amino acids. J lost 5 bases, V lost 6 bases, and 6 bases had no gene match. The germline CDR1 and CDR2 sequences are SGHVS and FNYEAQ. This chain's CDR3 is CASSSGSAVDTQYF. The CDR3 bases are TGTGCCAGCAGTAGCGGGAGCGCGGTAGATACGCAGTATTTT.

The chain has TRBV29-1 and TRBJ2-1; a weak D match, TRBD2 (6 bases). V shed 5 bases and J shed 6 bases, with 20 bases lying between them. Germline CDR1 is SQVTM and CDR2 is ANQGSEA. The CDR3 length is 15 residues. In nucleotides, the CDR3 is TGCAGCGTTAACGGAGGGCCCGTGCCTGTCAATGAGCAGTTCTTC. This gives the protein CSVNGGPVPVNEQFF.

The chain uses TRBV4-1 and TRBJ2-5; the D gene is possibly TRBD2 (6 bases). Germline V lookup: CDR1 MGHRA, CDR2 YSYEKL. V was shortened by 0 bases and J by 1 base, with 12 bases between the two germline ends. The CDR3 sequence is 16 residues long. In nucleotides, the CDR3 is TGCGCCAGCAGCCAAGACCGGGGACTTACCCAAGAGACCCAGTACTTC. Its protein is CASSQDRGLTQETQYF.

The V call is TRBV10-3, the J call TRBJ2-2; D ambiguous. Per the germline V gene, CDR1 is ENHRY and CDR2 is SYGVKD. The CDR3 contains 12 residues. V dropped 11 bases and J dropped 7 bases, with 14 bases sitting between them. CDR3 protein: CASLVGDGELFF. For the CDR3, the DNA is TGTGCCTCCCTAGTCGGAGACGGGGAGCTGTTTTTT.

The J gene is TRBJ2-3, the V gene TRBV28, with D perhaps TRBD1 (5 bases). The CDR3 covers 12 residues. The germline gives CDR1 MDHEN, CDR2 SYDVKM. V dropped 2 bases and J dropped 5 bases, with 5 bases sitting between them. CDR3 region: CASSLGQDTQYF. CDR3 nucleotide sequence: TGTGCCAGCAGTTTAGGACAAGATACGCAGTATTTT.

The chain is built from TRBV7-8 and TRBJ2-5; 9 positions match TRBD2. The J call could be wrong; TRBJ2-7 is a better fit for the DNA end. CDR1 is SGHVS, CDR2 FQNEAQ, per germline. The CDR3 length is 14 residues. The CDR3 is CASSFSGSSYEQYF. DNA of the CDR3: TGTGCCAGCAGCTTTAGCGGGAGCTCCTACGAGCAGTACTTC.

The rearrangement links TRBV28 to TRBJ1-3; 7 nucleotides agree with TRBD1. V shed 8 bases and J 3 bases; nucleotides not matched to a gene: 16. Germline V gene data show CDR1 as MDHEN and CDR2 as SYDVKM. The CDR3 spans 17 residues. DNA for the CDR3: TGTGCCAGCCATTCGACCCGGGACAGAGCCTTTGGAAACACCATATATTTT. This sequence encodes CASHSTRDRAFGNTIYF.

The sample holds one count of this clone. This chain links TRBV9 with TRBJ1-2, with D hard to call. Germline CDR1 is SGDLS and CDR2 is YYNGEE. The CDR3 spans 17 residues. V gave up 0 bases and J gave up 1 base, with 16 bases separating them. This CDR3 reads CASSVARSGAFNYGYTF. CDR3 nucleotides: TGTGCCAGCAGCGTAGCTCGTTCCGGAGCATTTAACTATGGCTACACCTTC. The full variable domain, its missing parts supplied by reference TRBV9 and TRBJ1-2, is DSGVTQTPKHLITATGQRVTLRCSPRSGDLSVYWYQQSLDQGLQFLIQYYNGEERAKGNILERFSAQQFPDLHSELNLSSLELGDSALYFCASSVARSGAFNYGYTFGSGTRLTVV.